The sequence of this T cell receptor beta chain was determined in a study of regulatory T cells in long-lasting Graves disease. Time point meaning: newly diagnosed GD, antithyroid drugs for less than 3 months. TCR sequences were obtained from RNA taken from PBMCs. EDTA tubes were used for drawing approximately 8.4 milliliters of peripheral blood. Construction of the TCR beta libraries employed iRepertoire HTBI primers in conjunction with Arm-PCR of CDR3 regions. Via MiXCR, TCRdb re-called the multiplex PCR reads, giving one row per CDR3 protein. The sample contains 450,000 to 600,000 distinct CDR3 sequences, roughly 17% of which appear only once. V shed 5 bases and J 8 bases; nucleotides not matched to a gene: 6. This CDR3 has 13 amino acids. CDR1 is SQVTM and CDR2 is ANQGSEA in the germline V gene. This clonotype was found a few times. These records were also assigned to another study, of T cells in Graves' hyperthyroidism and ophthalmopathy. Per that paper: A set of HTBI primers served as the primers for a first-round RT-PCR of the TCR CDR3.

This clonotype originated in a man aged 35-49 years with Graves disease. The starting material was peripheral blood mononuclear cells (PBMCs), obtained at new diagnosis, from a patient treated with antithyroid drugs. This chain connects TRBV29-1 to TRBJ1-2, with 12 bases aligning to TRBD1. The CDR3 sequence is CSVSGQGAWGYTF. Written as DNA, the CDR3 is TGCAGCGTTTCGGGACAGGGGGCATGGGGCTACACCTTC.